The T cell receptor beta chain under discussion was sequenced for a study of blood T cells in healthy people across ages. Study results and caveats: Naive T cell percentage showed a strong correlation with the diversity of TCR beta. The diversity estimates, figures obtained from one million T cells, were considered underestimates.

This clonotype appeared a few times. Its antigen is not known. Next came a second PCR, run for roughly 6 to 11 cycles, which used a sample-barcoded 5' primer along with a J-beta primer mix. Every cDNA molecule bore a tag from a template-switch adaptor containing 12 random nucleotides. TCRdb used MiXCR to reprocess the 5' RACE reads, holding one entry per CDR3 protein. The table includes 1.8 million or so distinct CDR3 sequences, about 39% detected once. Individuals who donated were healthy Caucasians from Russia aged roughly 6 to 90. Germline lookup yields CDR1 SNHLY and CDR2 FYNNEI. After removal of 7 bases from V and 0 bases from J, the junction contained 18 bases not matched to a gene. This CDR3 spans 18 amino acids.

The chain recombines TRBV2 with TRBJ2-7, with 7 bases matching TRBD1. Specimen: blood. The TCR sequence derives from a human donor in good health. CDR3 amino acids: CASTSLKLAGQVSYEQYF. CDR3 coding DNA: TGTGCCAGCACTTCTTTAAAACTCGCCGGACAGGTCTCCTACGAGCAGTACTTC.